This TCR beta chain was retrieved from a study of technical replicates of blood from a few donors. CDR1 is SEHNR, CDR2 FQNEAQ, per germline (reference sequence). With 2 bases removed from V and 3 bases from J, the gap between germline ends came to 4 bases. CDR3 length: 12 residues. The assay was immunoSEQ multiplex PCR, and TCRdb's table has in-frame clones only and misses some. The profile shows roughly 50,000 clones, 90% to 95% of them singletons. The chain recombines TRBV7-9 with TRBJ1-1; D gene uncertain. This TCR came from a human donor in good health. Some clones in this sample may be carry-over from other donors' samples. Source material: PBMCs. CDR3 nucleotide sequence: TGTGCCAGCAGCTTAACAGACACTGAAGCTTTCTTT. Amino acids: CASSLTDTEAFF.